This T cell receptor (beta chain) originates from a study of blood T cells in healthy people across ages. Overall study results and limits: Across the age range, TCR beta diversity per million T cells fell in a roughly linear way. Because sorting was not performed, PBMCs prevented conclusive naive versus antigen-experienced comparison.

As concerns this clonotype: Its specificity is not known.

The use of a sample-barcoded 5' primer and a J-beta primer mix characterized a second PCR of roughly 6 to 12 cycles. A tag from a template-switch adaptor with 12 random nucleotides marked each cDNA molecule. TCRdb re-called the 5' RACE reads through MiXCR, storing one row per CDR3 protein. Among over 700,000 distinct CDR3 sequences listed, around half were seen once. V trimming: 3 bases; J trimming: 2 bases; junction bases outside the gene matches: 19. CDR1 SGHRS and CDR2 YFSETQ come from the germline V gene. The CDR3 covers 19 residues. The V gene is TRBV5-1, the J gene TRBJ2-5, with 7 positions matching TRBD1. The sequenced material came from blood. The receptor was isolated from a man at least 80 years old in good health. CDR3 nucleotide sequence: TGCGCCAGCAGCTCCCCCGATGGTCAGGGGGTGAAGTCACAAGAGACCCAGTACTTC. Protein product: CASSSPDGQGVKSQETQYF.